The source of this TCR beta chain is a study of T cells in Graves' hyperthyroidism and ophthalmopathy. Points from the study as a whole: Ophthalmopathy was identified by the model a median around 6.9 months ahead of onset. Ophthalmopathy and stable hyperthyroidism were told apart by a 13 V-J model.

RNA transcripts served as the template for amplifying TCR beta CDR3 regions. First-round RT-PCR targeting the TCR CDR3 was performed with the HTBI primer set. TCRdb independently ran MiXCR on the multiplex PCR reads; one entry per CDR3 protein. The data hold about 98,000 distinct CDR3 sequences, with roughly 39% observed a single time. The CDR3 is made up of 13 amino acids. CDR1 is DFQATT, CDR2 SNEGSKA, per germline (reference sequence). Patients counted as stable if ophthalmopathy did not develop within 18 months. The patients, who ranged from 18 to 65 in age, presented with newly diagnosed hyperthyroidism lasting under 2 months. Note on this clonotype: The antigen remains unidentified. Mismatch with germline at one junction end may stem from a read error.

The sample consisted of peripheral blood or thyroid tissue (not recorded which). This receptor was identified in a woman in her twenties or thirties with Graves' hyperthyroidism. V and J are TRBV20-1 and TRBJ1-6; D is perhaps TRBD1 (5 bases). The CDR3 sequence is CSTNRGYSSPLHF. The CDR3 region has the DNA TGCAGTACTAACCGGGGCTATAGTTCACCCCTCCACTTT.